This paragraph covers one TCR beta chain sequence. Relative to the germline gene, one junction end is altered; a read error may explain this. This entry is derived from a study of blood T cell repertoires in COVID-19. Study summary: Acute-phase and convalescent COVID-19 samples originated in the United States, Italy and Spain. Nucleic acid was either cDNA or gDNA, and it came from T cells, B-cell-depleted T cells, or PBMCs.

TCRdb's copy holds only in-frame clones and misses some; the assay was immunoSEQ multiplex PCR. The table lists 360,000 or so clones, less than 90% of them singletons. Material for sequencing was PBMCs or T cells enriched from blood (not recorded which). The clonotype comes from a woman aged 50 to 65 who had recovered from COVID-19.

The CDR3 region is CSVGPGQGNF. DNA for the CDR3: TGCAGCGTTGGGCCAGGACAGGGCAACTTC. The V and J genes are TRBV29-1 and TRBJ2-5; TRBD1 aligns across 8 bases. CDR3 length equals 10 residues. Germline V CDR1 and CDR2: SQVTM, ANQGSEA.